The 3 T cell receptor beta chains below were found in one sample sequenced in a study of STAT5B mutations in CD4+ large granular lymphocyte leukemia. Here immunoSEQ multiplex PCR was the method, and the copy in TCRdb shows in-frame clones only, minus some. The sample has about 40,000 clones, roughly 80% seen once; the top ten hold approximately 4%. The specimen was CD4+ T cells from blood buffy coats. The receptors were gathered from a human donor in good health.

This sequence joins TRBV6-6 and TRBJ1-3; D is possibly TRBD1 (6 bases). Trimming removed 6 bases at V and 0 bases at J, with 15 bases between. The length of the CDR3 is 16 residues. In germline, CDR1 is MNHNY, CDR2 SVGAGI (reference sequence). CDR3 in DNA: TGTGCCAGCAGCCCCAATGGACAGAGCTCTGGAAACACCATATATTTT. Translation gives CASSPNGQSSGNTIYF.

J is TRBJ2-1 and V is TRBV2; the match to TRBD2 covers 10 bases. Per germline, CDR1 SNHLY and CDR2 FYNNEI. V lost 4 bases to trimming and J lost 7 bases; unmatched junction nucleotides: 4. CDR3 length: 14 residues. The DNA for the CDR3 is TGTGCCAGCAGTGTACTAGCGGGGATGAATGAGCAGTTCTTC. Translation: CASSVLAGMNEQFF. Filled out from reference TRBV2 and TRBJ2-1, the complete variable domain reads EPEVTQTPSHQVTQMGQEVILRCVPISNHLYFYWYRQILGQKVEFLVSFYNNEISEKSEIFDDQFSVERPDGSNFTLKIRSTKLEDSAMYFCASSVLAGMNEQFFGPGTRLTVL.

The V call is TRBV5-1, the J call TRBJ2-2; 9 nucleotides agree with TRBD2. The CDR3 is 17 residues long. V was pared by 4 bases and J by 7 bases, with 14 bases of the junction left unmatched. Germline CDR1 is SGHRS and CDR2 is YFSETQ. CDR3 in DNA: TGCGCCAGCAGCCCCGACACCGGGACTAGCAGAGGCGGGGAGCTGTTTTTT. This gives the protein CASSPDTGTSRGGELFF.